The clone carrying this TCR beta chain was detected only once. Its cognate antigen is unknown. A much larger clone lies one base from this, so it may be a read error. This record comes from a study of breast tumors, draining lymph nodes, adjacent tissues. Points from the study as a whole: Tumors had less TCR diversity than lymph nodes, more than nontumor tissue.

The lymph nodes were axillary draining lymph nodes from breast cancer patients. A single record per CDR3 protein comes from TCRdb applying MiXCR to the multiplex PCR reads. The sample carries around 140,000 distinct CDR3 sequences, under 25% recorded once. The CDR3 covers 14 residues. Germline V gives CDR1 SGHRS, CDR2 YFSETQ. The rearrangement links TRBV5-1 to TRBJ1-2; TRBD1 is a possible D gene (6 bases). This sequence originates from a female donor with breast cancer. Some clones in this sample may be carry-over from other donors' samples. Material: axillary lymph node tissue. Written as DNA, the CDR3 is TGCGCCAGCAGCGCAACAGGGTTTGGCTATGGCCACACCTTC. Amino acid sequence: CASSATGFGYGHTF.